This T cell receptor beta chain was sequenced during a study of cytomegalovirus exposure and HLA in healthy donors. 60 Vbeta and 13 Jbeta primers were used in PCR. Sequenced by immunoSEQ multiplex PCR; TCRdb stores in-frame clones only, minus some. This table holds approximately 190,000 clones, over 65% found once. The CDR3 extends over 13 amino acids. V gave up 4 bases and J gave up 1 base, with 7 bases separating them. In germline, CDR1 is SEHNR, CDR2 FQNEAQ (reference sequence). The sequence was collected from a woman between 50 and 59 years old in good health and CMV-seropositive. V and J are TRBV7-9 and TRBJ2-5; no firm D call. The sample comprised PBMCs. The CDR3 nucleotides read TGTGCCAGCAGCTCTCGAGTCCAAGAGACCCAGTACTTC. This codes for CASSSRVQETQYF.